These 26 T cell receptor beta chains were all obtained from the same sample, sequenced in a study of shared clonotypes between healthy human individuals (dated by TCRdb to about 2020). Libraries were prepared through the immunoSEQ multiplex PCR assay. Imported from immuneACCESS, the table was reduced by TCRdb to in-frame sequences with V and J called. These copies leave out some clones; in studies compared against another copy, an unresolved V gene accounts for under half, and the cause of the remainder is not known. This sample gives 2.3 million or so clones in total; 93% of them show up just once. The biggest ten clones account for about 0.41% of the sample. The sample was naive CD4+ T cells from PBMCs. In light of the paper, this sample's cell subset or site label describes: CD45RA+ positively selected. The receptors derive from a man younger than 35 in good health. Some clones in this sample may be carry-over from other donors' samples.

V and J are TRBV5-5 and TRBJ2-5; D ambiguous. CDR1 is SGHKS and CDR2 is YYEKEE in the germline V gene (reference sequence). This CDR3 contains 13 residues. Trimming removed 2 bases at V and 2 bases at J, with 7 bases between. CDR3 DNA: TGTGCCAGCAGCTTTGTGTGGCAAGAGACCCAGTACTTC. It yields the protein CASSFVWQETQYF.

The CDR3 sequence is CASSRDRGTDTQYF. The CDR3 DNA reads as TGCGCCAGCAGCCGGGACAGGGGCACAGATACGCAGTATTTT. This chain connects TRBV4-3 to TRBJ2-3; TRBD1 matches at 9 bases. CDR3 length: 14 amino acids. With 4 bases clipped from V and 1 base from J, the junction kept 0 bases outside the gene matches. CDR1 LGHNA and CDR2 YSLEER come from the germline V gene.

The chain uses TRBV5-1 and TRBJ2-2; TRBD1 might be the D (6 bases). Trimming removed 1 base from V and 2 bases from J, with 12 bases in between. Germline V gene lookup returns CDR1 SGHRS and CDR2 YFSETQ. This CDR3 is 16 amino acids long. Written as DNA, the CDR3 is TGCGCCAGCAGCTTGATTTCGGGACAAAACACCGGGGAGCTGTTTTTT. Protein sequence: CASSLISGQNTGELFF.

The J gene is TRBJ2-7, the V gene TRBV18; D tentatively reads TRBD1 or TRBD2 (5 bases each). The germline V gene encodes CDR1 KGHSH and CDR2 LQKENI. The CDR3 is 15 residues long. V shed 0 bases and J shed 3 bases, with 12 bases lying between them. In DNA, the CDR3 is TGTGCCAGCTCACCACCATCCGGGGCTAACTACGAGCAGTACTTC. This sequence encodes CASSPPSGANYEQYF.

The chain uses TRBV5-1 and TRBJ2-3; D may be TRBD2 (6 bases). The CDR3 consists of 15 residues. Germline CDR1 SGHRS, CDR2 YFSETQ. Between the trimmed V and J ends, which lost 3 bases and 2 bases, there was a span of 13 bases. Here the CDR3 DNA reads TGCGCCAGCAGCTCCCTCGGGGGATTCACAGATACGCAGTATTTT. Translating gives CASSSLGGFTDTQYF.

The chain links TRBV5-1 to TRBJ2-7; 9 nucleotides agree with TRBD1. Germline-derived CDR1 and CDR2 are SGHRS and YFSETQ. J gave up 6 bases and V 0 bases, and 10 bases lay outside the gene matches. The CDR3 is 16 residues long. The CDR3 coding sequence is TGCGCCAGCAGCTTGGCGGGGGACAGGGTGTCTTCCGAGCAGTACTTC. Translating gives CASSLAGDRVSSEQYF. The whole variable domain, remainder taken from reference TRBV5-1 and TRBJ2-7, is KAGVTQTPRYLIKTRGQQVTLSCSPISGHRSVSWYQQTPGQGLQFLFEYFSETQRNKGNFPGRFSGRQFSNSRSEMNVSTLELGDSALYLCASSLAGDRVSSEQYFGPGTRLTVT.

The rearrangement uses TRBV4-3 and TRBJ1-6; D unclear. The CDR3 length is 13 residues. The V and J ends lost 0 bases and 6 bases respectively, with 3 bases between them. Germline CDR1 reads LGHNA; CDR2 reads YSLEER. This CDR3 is CASSQDANSPLHF. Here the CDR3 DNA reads TGCGCCAGCAGCCAAGATGCTAATTCACCCCTCCACTTT.

CDR3 region: CASSRLATSYNEQFF. CDR3 DNA sequence: TGTGCCAGCAGCCGACTAGCGACGTCCTACAATGAGCAGTTCTTC. The V and J genes are TRBV7-9 and TRBJ2-1; TRBD2 aligns across 8 bases. The CDR3 runs 15 residues. After removal of 5 bases from V and 1 base from J, the junction contained 4 bases not matched to a gene. Germline assignment: CDR1 SEHNR and CDR2 FQNEAQ (reference sequence).

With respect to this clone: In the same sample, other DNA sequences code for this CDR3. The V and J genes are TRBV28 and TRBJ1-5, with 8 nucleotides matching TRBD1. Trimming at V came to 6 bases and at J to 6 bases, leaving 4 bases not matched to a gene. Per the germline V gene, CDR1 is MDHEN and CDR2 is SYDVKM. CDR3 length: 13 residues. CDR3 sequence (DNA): TGTGCCAGCAGACGGACAGGGACTCAGCCCCAGCATTTT. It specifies CASRRTGTQPQHF.

CDR3 sequence reads: CASTGTGENSGNTIYF. The CDR3 nucleotides are TGTGCCAGCACCGGTACTGGGGAAAATTCTGGAAACACCATATATTTT. V is TRBV6-6 and J is TRBJ1-3; D is unclear. The CDR3 covers 16 residues. V lost 7 bases, J lost 1 base, and 17 bases lay in between. Germline CDR1 and CDR2: MNHNY and SVGAGI (reference sequence).

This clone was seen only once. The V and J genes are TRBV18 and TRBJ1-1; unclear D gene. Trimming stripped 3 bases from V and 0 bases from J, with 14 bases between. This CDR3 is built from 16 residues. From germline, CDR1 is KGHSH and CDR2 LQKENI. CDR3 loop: CASSPFGLAMNTEAFF. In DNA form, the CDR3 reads TGTGCCAGCTCACCGTTCGGGTTAGCCATGAACACTGAAGCTTTCTTT.

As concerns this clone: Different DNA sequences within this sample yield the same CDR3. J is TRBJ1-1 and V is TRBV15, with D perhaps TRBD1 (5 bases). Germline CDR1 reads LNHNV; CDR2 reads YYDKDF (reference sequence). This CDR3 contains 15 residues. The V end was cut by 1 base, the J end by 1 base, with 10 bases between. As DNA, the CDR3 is TGTGCCACCAGCAGAGGGGGGACCGGGAACACTGAAGCTTTCTTT. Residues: CATSRGGTGNTEAFF.

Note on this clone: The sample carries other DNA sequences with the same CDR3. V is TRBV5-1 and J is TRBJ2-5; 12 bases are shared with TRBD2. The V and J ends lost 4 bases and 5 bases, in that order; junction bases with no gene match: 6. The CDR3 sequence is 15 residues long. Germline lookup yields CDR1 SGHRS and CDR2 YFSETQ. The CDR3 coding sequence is TGCGCCAGCAGCCAAGGACTAGCGGGACAGGAGACCCAGTACTTC. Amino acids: CASSQGLAGQETQYF.

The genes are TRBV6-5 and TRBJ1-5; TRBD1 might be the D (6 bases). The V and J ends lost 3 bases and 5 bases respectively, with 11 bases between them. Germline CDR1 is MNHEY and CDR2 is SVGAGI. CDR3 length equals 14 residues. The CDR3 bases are TGTGCCAGCAGTTATTGGGGGGCATATCAGCCCCAGCATTTT. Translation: CASSYWGAYQPQHF.

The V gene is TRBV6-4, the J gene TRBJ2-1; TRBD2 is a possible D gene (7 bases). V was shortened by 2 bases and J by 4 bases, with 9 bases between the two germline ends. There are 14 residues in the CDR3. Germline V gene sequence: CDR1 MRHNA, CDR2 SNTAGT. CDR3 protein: CASSDGGAYNEQFF. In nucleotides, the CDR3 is TGTGCCAGCAGTGACGGGGGGGCGTACAATGAGCAGTTCTTC.

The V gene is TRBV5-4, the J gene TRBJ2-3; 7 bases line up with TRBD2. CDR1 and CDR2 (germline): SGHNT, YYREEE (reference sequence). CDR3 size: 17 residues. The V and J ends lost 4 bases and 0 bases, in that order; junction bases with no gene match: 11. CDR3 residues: CASSGGVGGRSTDTQYF. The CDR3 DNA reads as TGTGCCAGCAGCGGGGGGGTTGGCGGGAGAAGCACAGATACGCAGTATTTT.

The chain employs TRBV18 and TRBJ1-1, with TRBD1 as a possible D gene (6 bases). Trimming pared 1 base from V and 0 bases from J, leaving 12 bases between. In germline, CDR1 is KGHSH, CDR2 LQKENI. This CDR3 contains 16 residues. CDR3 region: CASSPLSTGLNTEAFF. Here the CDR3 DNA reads TGTGCCAGCTCACCACTTTCGACAGGACTGAACACTGAAGCTTTCTTT.

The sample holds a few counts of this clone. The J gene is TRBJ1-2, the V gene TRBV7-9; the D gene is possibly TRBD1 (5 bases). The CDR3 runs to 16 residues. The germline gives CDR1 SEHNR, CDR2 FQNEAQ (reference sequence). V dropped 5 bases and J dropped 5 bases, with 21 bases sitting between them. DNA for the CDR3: TGTGCCAGCAGCGAAAAGGGGTCAACGGAACCTTATGGCTACACCTTC. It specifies CASSEKGSTEPYGYTF.

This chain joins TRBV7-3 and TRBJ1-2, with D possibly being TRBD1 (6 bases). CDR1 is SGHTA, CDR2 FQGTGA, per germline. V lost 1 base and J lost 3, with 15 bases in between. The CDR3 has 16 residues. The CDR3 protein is CASSLSFATGDYGYTF. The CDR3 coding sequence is TGTGCCAGCAGCTTAAGCTTCGCGACAGGCGACTATGGCTACACCTTC.

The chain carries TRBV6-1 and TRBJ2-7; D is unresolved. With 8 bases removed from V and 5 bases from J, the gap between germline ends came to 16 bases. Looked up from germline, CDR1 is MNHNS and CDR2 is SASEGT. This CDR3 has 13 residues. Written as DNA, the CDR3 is TGTGCCAGCCTAATCGGGCCTCCGGACGAGCAGTACTTC. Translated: CASLIGPPDEQYF.

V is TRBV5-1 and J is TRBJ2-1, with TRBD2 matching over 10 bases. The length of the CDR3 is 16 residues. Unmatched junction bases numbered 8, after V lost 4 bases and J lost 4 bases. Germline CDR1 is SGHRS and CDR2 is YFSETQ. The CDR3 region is CASSHTSSGRYNEQFF. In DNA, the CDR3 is TGCGCCAGCAGCCATACGAGTAGCGGGAGGTACAATGAGCAGTTCTTC.

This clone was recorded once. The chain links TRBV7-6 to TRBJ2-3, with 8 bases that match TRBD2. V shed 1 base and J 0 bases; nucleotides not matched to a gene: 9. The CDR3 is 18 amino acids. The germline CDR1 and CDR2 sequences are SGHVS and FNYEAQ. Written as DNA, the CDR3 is TGTGCCAGCAGCTTAGGAGTGTATAGCGGGGCTAGCACAGATACGCAGTATTTT. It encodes CASSLGVYSGASTDTQYF.

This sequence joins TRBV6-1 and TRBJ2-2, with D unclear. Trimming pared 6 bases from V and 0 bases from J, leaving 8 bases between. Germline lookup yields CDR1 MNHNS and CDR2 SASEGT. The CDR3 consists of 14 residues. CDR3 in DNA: TGTGCCAGCAGAGACCTCCCGAACACCGGGGAGCTGTTTTTT. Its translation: CASRDLPNTGELFF.

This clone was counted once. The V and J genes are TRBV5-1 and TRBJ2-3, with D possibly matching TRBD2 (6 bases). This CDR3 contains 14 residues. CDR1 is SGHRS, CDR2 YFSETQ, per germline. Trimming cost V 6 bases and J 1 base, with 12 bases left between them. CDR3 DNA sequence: TGCGCCAGCATCGGGGTAGCGGGCACAGATACGCAGTATTTT. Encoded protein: CASIGVAGTDTQYF.

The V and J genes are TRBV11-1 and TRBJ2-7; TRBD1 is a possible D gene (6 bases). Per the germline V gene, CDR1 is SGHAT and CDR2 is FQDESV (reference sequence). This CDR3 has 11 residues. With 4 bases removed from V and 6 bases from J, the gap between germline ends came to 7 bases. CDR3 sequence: CASSSRGEQYF. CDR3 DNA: TGTGCCAGCAGCTCCAGGGGCGAGCAGTACTTC.

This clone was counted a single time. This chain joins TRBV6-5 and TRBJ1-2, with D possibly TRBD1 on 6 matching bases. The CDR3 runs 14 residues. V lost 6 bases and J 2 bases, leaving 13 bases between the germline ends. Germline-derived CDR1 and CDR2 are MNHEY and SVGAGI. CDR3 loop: CASRLMDRNYGYTF. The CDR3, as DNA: TGTGCCAGCAGGCTAATGGACAGAAACTATGGCTACACCTTC.